The 27 T cell receptor beta chains in this list originate from one sample, sequenced in a study of blood T cell repertoires in COVID-19. Data came from immunoSEQ multiplex PCR; TCRdb stores just in-frame clones and leaves some out. This repertoire shows about 97,000 clones, roughly 88% found once; its top ten account for about 1.9%. The sample comprised peripheral blood. All receptors derive from a middle-aged man with COVID-19, enrolled during active disease.

V is TRBV19 and J is TRBJ1-5, with D hard to call. The CDR3 sequence is 15 residues long. V was shortened by 5 bases and J by 7 bases, with 18 bases between the two germline ends. Germline-derived CDR1 and CDR2 are LNHDA and SQIVND (reference sequence). CDR3 protein: CASSGSPKGVQPQHF. CDR3 sequence (DNA): TGTGCCAGTAGTGGGTCCCCGAAAGGAGTGCAGCCCCAGCATTTT.

The chain combines TRBV3-1 (or the pseudogene TRBV3-2) with TRBJ1-4; TRBD1 agrees at 7 bases. V lost 3 bases and J lost 4; bases outside the gene matches: 5. CDR1 and CDR2 (germline): LGHDT, YNNKEL (reference sequence). This CDR3 region has 15 residues. CDR3 protein: CASSHHRGVNEKLFF. The CDR3 region has the DNA TGTGCCAGCAGCCACCACAGGGGCGTTAATGAAAAACTGTTTTTT.

The chain couples TRBV7-3 to TRBJ1-1, with 9 bases matching TRBD1. Germline CDR1 SGHTA, CDR2 FQGTGA. The CDR3 has 14 residues. With 4 bases clipped from V and 4 bases from J, the junction kept 4 bases outside the gene matches. CDR3 sequence reads: CASSWGQGITEAFF. In nucleotides, the CDR3 is TGTGCCAGCAGCTGGGGACAGGGAATCACTGAAGCTTTCTTT.

The J gene is TRBJ2-1, the V gene TRBV9; 7 bases align to TRBD1. The CDR3 runs to 19 residues. V lost 2 bases and J lost 0; bases outside the gene matches: 14. CDR1 is SGDLS, CDR2 YYNGEE, per germline. CDR3 protein: CASSVYRDSSGFSYNEQFF. The CDR3 DNA reads TGTGCCAGCAGCGTTTACCGGGACAGCTCAGGGTTCTCCTACAATGAGCAGTTCTTC.

In this sample, this clone turned up once. The sample contains more than one DNA sequence encoding this CDR3. This chain uses TRBV4-1 with TRBJ2-5, with D possibly TRBD2 on 6 matching bases. Germline V gene sequence: CDR1 MGHRA, CDR2 YSYEKL. This CDR3 is built from 15 residues. V lost 0 bases and J 1 base, leaving 9 bases between the germline ends. The CDR3 nucleotides are TGCGCCAGCAGCCAAGAGGGGGGTGGCCAAGAGACCCAGTACTTC. Translation: CASSQEGGGQETQYF.

The chain is built from TRBV5-4 and TRBJ1-1, with 7 nucleotides matching TRBD1. This CDR3 is built from 14 residues. With 0 bases clipped from V and 1 base from J, the junction kept 0 bases outside the gene matches. Germline assignment: CDR1 SGHNT and CDR2 YYREEE (reference sequence). CDR3 sequence reads: CASSLGTGNTEAFF. The CDR3 DNA reads as TGTGCCAGCAGCTTGGGGACAGGGAACACTGAAGCTTTCTTT.

The V gene is TRBV9, the J gene TRBJ2-3; 12 positions agree with TRBD2. In germline, CDR1 is SGDLS, CDR2 YYNGEE. With 5 bases clipped from V and 6 bases from J, the junction kept 7 bases outside the gene matches. The CDR3 has 15 residues. In DNA form, the CDR3 reads TGTGCCAGCAGTCCCCTAGCGGGGGGGTTGGATACGCAGTATTTT. Residues: CASSPLAGGLDTQYF.

This sequence joins TRBV7-9 and TRBJ2-7, with TRBD1 matching 9 bases. Germline lookup yields CDR1 SEHNR and CDR2 FQNEAQ (reference sequence). The junction had 10 bases not matched to a gene; V was cut back by 0 bases and J by 10 bases. The length of the CDR3 is 15 residues. The CDR3 nucleotides are TGTGCCAGCAGCTTAGCGGGACAGGGAATACGTACCCAGTACTTC. Translated: CASSLAGQGIRTQYF.

The chain employs TRBV24-1 and TRBJ2-7; D perhaps matches TRBD1 (6 bases). Trimming pared 4 bases from V and 6 bases from J, leaving 18 bases between. Germline V gene lookup returns CDR1 KGHDR and CDR2 SFDVKD. This CDR3 region has 15 residues. For the CDR3, the DNA is TGTGCCACCAGTGAGGCCTGGGACACCTTTCGCGAGCAGTACTTC. Its protein product is CATSEAWDTFREQYF.

This chain links TRBV24-1 with TRBJ2-2; a possible D gene is TRBD2 (7 bases). Trimming removed 0 bases from V and 1 base from J, with 11 bases in between. The CDR3 consists of 17 residues. The germline V gene has CDR1 KGHDR and CDR2 SFDVKD. The CDR3 DNA sequence: TGTGCCACCAGTGATTTGGGGGGGGGCCGGAACACCGGGGAGCTGTTTTTT. This codes for CATSDLGGGRNTGELFF.

The chain is built from TRBV5-6 and TRBJ1-5; 8 bases fit TRBD1. There are 16 residues in the CDR3. V lost 0 bases, J lost 5 bases, and 7 bases stayed unmatched. Germline-derived CDR1 and CDR2 are SGHDT and YYEEEE. CDR3: CASSLAGQGRDQPQHF. The CDR3 region has the DNA TGTGCCAGCAGCTTGGCAGGACAGGGTAGGGATCAGCCCCAGCATTTT.

The chain joins TRBV6-1 to TRBJ1-2, with TRBD1 identical over 9 bases. The CDR3 loop spans 16 amino acids. Germline V CDR1 and CDR2: MNHNS, SASEGT. V trimming: 3 bases; J trimming: 0 bases; junction bases outside the gene matches: 5. This CDR3 is CASSDLRDRANYGYTF. The CDR3 DNA follows: TGTGCCAGCAGTGATCTCCGGGACAGGGCTAACTATGGCTACACCTTC.

This chain joins TRBV12-2 and TRBJ1-1. TRBV12-2 is termed a pseudogene. The CDR3 length is 18 residues. The CDR3 reads CASRSYRDFNHMNTEAFF. Here the CDR3 DNA reads TGTGCAAGTCGCTCGTACCGGGACTTCAACCACATGAACACTGAAGCTTTCTTT.

V usage is TRBV5-1 and J usage is TRBJ2-7, with D perhaps TRBD1 (5 bases). Germline loops: CDR1 SGHRS, CDR2 YFSETQ. The V gene lost 0 bases and the J gene lost 5 bases, with 12 bases spanning the gap. The CDR3 is 14 amino acids. The DNA for the CDR3 is TGCGCCAGCAGCTTGGTGTCAGGGTACGACGAGCAGTACTTC. This gives the protein CASSLVSGYDEQYF. The whole variable domain, remainder taken from reference TRBV5-1 and TRBJ2-7, is KAGVTQTPRYLIKTRGQQVTLSCSPISGHRSVSWYQQTPGQGLQFLFEYFSETQRNKGNFPGRFSGRQFSNSRSEMNVSTLELGDSALYLCASSLVSGYDEQYFGPGTRLTVT.

This rearrangement joins TRBV4-1 to TRBJ2-1, with 9 bases matching TRBD2. V was pared by 1 base and J by 4 bases, with 5 bases of the junction left unmatched. Germline CDR1 reads MGHRA; CDR2 reads YSYEKL. This CDR3 has 16 residues. The CDR3 nucleotides are TGCGCCAGCAGCCAAGGCCCAGCGGGAGGATACAATGAGCAGTTCTTC. This gives the protein CASSQGPAGGYNEQFF.

This chain uses TRBV6-4 with TRBJ2-2; D is ambiguous. The CDR3 has 15 amino acids. Germline assignment: CDR1 MRHNA and CDR2 SNTAGT. Trimming stripped 4 bases from V and 4 bases from J, with 13 bases between. Here the CDR3 reads CASSAGPATTGELFF. The CDR3 DNA follows: TGTGCCAGCAGTGCAGGCCCGGCAACCACCGGGGAGCTGTTTTTT.

The V and J genes are TRBV3-1 (or the pseudogene TRBV3-2) and TRBJ1-2; D call uncertain. This CDR3 has 14 residues. Trimming shortened V by 4 bases and J by 5 bases, and 14 bases separated the two germline ends. Per germline, CDR1 LGHDT and CDR2 YNNKEL (reference sequence). The CDR3 coding sequence is TGTGCCAGCAGCCCGAACGGGGTTTATTATGGCTACACCTTC. The encoded protein is CASSPNGVYYGYTF.

The chain employs TRBV7-8 and TRBJ2-2; no definite D call. V lost 2 bases, J lost 5 bases, and 12 bases lay in between. Germline V gene sequence: CDR1 SGHVS, CDR2 FQNEAQ. CDR3 length equals 15 residues. CDR3 coding DNA: TGTGCCAGCAGCTTATCGGGTACCCTTACCGGGGAGCTGTTTTTT. Its translation is CASSLSGTLTGELFF.

The rearrangement joins TRBV15 to TRBJ1-4, with 8 nucleotides matching TRBD1. The CDR3 loop spans 17 amino acids. CDR1 and CDR2 from the germline V gene are LNHNV and YYDKDF (reference sequence). The V and J ends lost 1 base and 5 bases, in that order; junction bases with no gene match: 9. The CDR3 DNA follows: TGTGCCACCAGCAGAGGGACCGGACAGGGAGGAAATGAAAAACTGTTTTTT. Its translation: CATSRGTGQGGNEKLFF.

CDR3 region: CASSDSLPGELFF. CDR3 nucleotide sequence: TGTGCCAGCAGTGACAGCTTACCCGGGGAGCTGTTTTTT. The V and J genes are TRBV28 and TRBJ2-2; D perhaps matches TRBD1 (5 bases). The germline V gene has CDR1 MDHEN and CDR2 SYDVKM. This CDR3 is built from 13 residues. Between the trimmed V and J ends, which lost 5 bases and 6 bases, there was a span of 10 bases.

This chain connects TRBV11-2 to TRBJ2-7, with D maybe TRBD1 (5 bases). Germline-derived CDR1 and CDR2 are SGHAT and FQNNGV. V lost 1 base, J lost 1 base, and 5 bases lay in between. The CDR3 runs 13 residues. The chain's CDR3 is CASSLGQSYEQYF. The CDR3 region has the DNA TGTGCCAGCAGCTTAGGACAGTCCTACGAGCAGTACTTC.

J is TRBJ2-1 and V is TRBV7-9, with a weak D call TRBD2 (5 bases). The CDR3 totals 15 residues. Germline CDR1 is SEHNR and CDR2 is FQNEAQ (reference sequence). Between the trimmed V and J ends, which lost 6 bases and 0 bases, there was a span of 12 bases. The chain's CDR3 is CASSSLVSSYNEQFF. CDR3 DNA sequence: TGTGCCAGCAGTTCACTAGTGTCCTCCTACAATGAGCAGTTCTTC. The full variable domain, rest sourced from reference TRBV7-9 and TRBJ2-1, is DTGVSQNPRHKITKRGQNVTFRCDPISEHNRLYWYRQTLGQGPEFLTYFQNEAQLEKSRLLSDRFSAERPKGSFSTLEIQRTEQGDSAMYLCASSSLVSSYNEQFFGPGTRLTVL.

The V and J genes are TRBV9 and TRBJ2-7; D is perhaps TRBD2 (6 bases). With 0 bases removed from V and 2 bases from J, the gap between germline ends came to 9 bases. This CDR3 is built from 14 residues. Germline CDR1 is SGDLS and CDR2 is YYNGEE. In DNA form, the CDR3 reads TGTGCCAGCAGCGTAGAACCGGGGGCCTACGAGCAGTACTTC. Translating it yields CASSVEPGAYEQYF.

J is TRBJ1-6 and V is TRBV2, with TRBD1 matching 8 bases. This CDR3 has 15 residues. Germline V gene sequence: CDR1 SNHLY, CDR2 FYNNEI. The V gene end was trimmed by 5 bases and the J gene end by 8 bases; junction bases not matched to a gene: 8. The CDR3 loop reads CASSPRTGPDSPLHF. The CDR3 DNA reads as TGTGCCAGCAGTCCACGGACAGGGCCGGATTCACCCCTCCACTTT.

This clone was seen a handful of times. V gene TRBV11-2 combines with J gene TRBJ2-3; possible D gene TRBD2, 6 bases. The CDR3 consists of 14 residues. The V gene lost 6 bases and the J gene lost 9 bases, with 19 bases spanning the gap. CDR1 and CDR2 from the germline V gene are SGHAT and FQNNGV. For the CDR3, the DNA is TGTGCCAGCAGTTTGCAGACTAGATTAGAGACGCAGTATTTT. Protein sequence: CASSLQTRLETQYF.

This rearrangement joins TRBV10-3 to TRBJ1-1; 8 positions match TRBD1. This CDR3 is built from 15 residues. In germline, CDR1 is ENHRY, CDR2 SYGVKD. V lost 0 bases to trimming and J lost 1 base; unmatched junction nucleotides: 1. Written as DNA, the CDR3 is TGTGCCATCAGTGAGTCCGACAGGGGGAACACTGAAGCTTTCTTT. Encoded protein: CAISESDRGNTEAFF.

The chain joins TRBV30 to TRBJ2-2; 12 bases are shared with TRBD1. Germline V CDR1 and CDR2: GTSNPN, SVGIG (reference sequence). Germline trimming cut 2 bases from V and 6 bases from J; bases unmatched to any gene: 4. CDR3 size: 15 residues. For the CDR3, the DNA is TGTGCCTGGAGTTCCGGGACAGGGGGCTCCGGGGAGCTGTTTTTT. Its translation: CAWSSGTGGSGELFF.